This TCR beta chain was recovered during a study of T cell changes during pregnancy in multiple sclerosis. The CDR3 covers 14 residues. This table comes from immunoSEQ multiplex PCR, and its TCRdb copy is limited to in-frame clones, with some not included. The table lists about 60,000 clones, about 91% of them singletons. The starting material was CD4+ T cells from peripheral blood mononuclear cells, obtained in the second trimester of pregnancy. The chain recombines TRBV21-1 with TRBJ2-7; TRBD2 is taken as the D call from the table, unchecked against the DNA. TRBV21-1 is described as a pseudogene. The TCR was taken from a female donor with multiple sclerosis, enrolled in a pregnancy study. CDR3 DNA: TGTGCCAGCAGCATCAACGGTATGAACCACGAGCAGTACTTC. Its translation is CASSINGMNHEQYF.